Following are 14 T cell receptor beta chains from one sample sequenced in a study of cytomegalovirus exposure and HLA in healthy donors. The study ran its PCR with 60 Vbeta and 13 Jbeta primers. Method: immunoSEQ multiplex PCR; TCRdb's copy keeps in-frame clones and lacks some. The table includes 270,000 or so clones, 86% detected once. The specimen was PBMCs. The origin of the receptors is a man in his forties or fifties in good health and CMV-seropositive.

The rearrangement uses TRBV12-5 and TRBJ2-4, with TRBD2 matching 10 bases. This CDR3 region has 16 residues. Trimming cost V 5 bases and J 3 bases; bases outside gene matches: 7. Germline V gives CDR1 LGHNT, CDR2 FRNRAP. The CDR3 DNA follows: TGTGCTAGTGGTCCCCGGACTAGCGGCAACAAAAACATTCAGTACTTC. Residues: CASGPRTSGNKNIQYF.

The chain has TRBV10-3 and TRBJ2-5, with 8 nucleotides matching TRBD1. Per germline, CDR1 ENHRY and CDR2 SYGVKD. With 4 bases clipped from V and 4 bases from J, the junction kept 5 bases outside the gene matches. The CDR3 has 14 residues. The CDR3 sequence is CAISASRGRETQYF. The CDR3 bases are TGTGCCATCAGTGCGTCCAGGGGGCGAGAGACCCAGTACTTC.

The chain links TRBV5-4 to TRBJ2-2, with TRBD2 matching 15 bases. From germline, CDR1 is SGHNT and CDR2 YYREEE (reference sequence). This CDR3 has 15 amino acids. Trimming cost V 7 bases and J 5 bases; bases outside gene matches: 3. CDR3: CASGGLAGGTGELFF. CDR3 sequence (DNA): TGTGCCAGCGGAGGACTAGCGGGAGGGACCGGGGAGCTGTTTTTT.

There are a few counts of this clone. The chain links TRBV27 to TRBJ2-7; 9 nucleotides line up with TRBD1. The ends lost 8 bases at V and 2 bases at J; junction bases unmatched: 7. The length of the CDR3 is 14 residues. Germline assignment: CDR1 MNHEY and CDR2 SMNVEV (reference sequence). CDR3 amino acids: CASQGGQGPYEQYF. In DNA form, the CDR3 reads TGTGCCAGCCAAGGGGGACAGGGTCCCTACGAGCAGTACTTC.

The chain is built from TRBV10-2 and TRBJ1-1; TRBD1 might be the D (5 bases). This CDR3 has 12 residues. With 4 bases removed from V and 8 bases from J, the gap between germline ends came to 11 bases. Germline CDR1 and CDR2: WSHSY and SAAADI. The CDR3 nucleotides are TGCGCCAGCAGTGTTATCGCAGGGGAAGCTTTCTTT. It yields the protein CASSVIAGEAFF.

This sequence joins TRBV2 and TRBJ2-6, with D possibly being TRBD1 (5 bases). The CDR3 loop spans 14 amino acids. Germline assignment: CDR1 SNHLY and CDR2 FYNNEI. V was pared by 3 bases and J by 3 bases, with 6 bases between. CDR3 loop: CASSDRGGANVLTF. Here the CDR3 DNA reads TGTGCCAGCAGTGATAGGGGTGGGGCCAACGTCCTGACTTTC.

This chain connects TRBV7-9 to TRBJ2-3, with TRBD2 matching over 8 bases. CDR1 and CDR2 (germline): SEHNR, FQNEAQ (reference sequence). Germline trimming cut 3 bases from V and 6 bases from J; bases unmatched to any gene: 14. The CDR3 has 17 amino acids. The CDR3 bases are TGTGCCAGCAGCTTTGCCGGGACTAGAGTCATAGGGGATACGCAGTATTTT. This encodes CASSFAGTRVIGDTQYF.

The chain uses TRBV16 and TRBJ2-7; D is perhaps TRBD1 (5 bases). V was clipped by 1 base and J by 4 bases, with 17 bases between them. The CDR3 runs to 16 residues. The germline CDR1 and CDR2 sequences are KGHSY and FQNENV. This chain's CDR3 is CASSQYGRQRSYEQYF. CDR3 coding DNA: TGTGCCAGCAGCCAATATGGTCGACAGAGATCTTACGAGCAGTACTTC.

Concerning this clone: Its ends do not fully match the called genes, so a read error is possible. The chain uses TRBV4-3 and TRBJ2-1; 8 bases are shared with TRBD1. This CDR3 is 17 amino acids long. Germline CDR1 LGHNA, CDR2 YSLEER. The DNA for the CDR3 is TGCGCCAGCAGCCTCGCGCGGCAGGGGGCTTCCTACAGTGAGCAGTTCTTC. It encodes CASSLARQGASYSEQFF.

This chain joins TRBV5-1 and TRBJ2-7; TRBD2 is a possible D gene (6 bases). CDR3 size: 14 residues. Trimming stripped 2 bases from V and 2 bases from J, with 11 bases between. The germline V gene has CDR1 SGHRS and CDR2 YFSETQ. The CDR3 spells CASSLTSSTYEQYF. CDR3 bases: TGCGCCAGCAGCTTAACTAGCAGTACCTACGAGCAGTACTTC.

The rearrangement joins TRBV7-2 to TRBJ2-2, with D possibly being TRBD2 (5 bases). V was trimmed by 4 bases and J by 0 bases, leaving 12 bases between them. Germline lookup yields CDR1 SGHTA and CDR2 FQGNSA. The CDR3 is 16 amino acids. CDR3 coding DNA: TGTGCCAGCAGCTCTCGGGGTCAGGCGAACACCGGGGAGCTGTTTTTT. Protein sequence: CASSSRGQANTGELFF.

V and J are TRBV19 and TRBJ2-1, with D possibly TRBD1 on 6 matching bases. Trimming took 5 bases from V and 6 from J, leaving 11 bases between them. The V gene's germline CDR1 is LNHDA and CDR2 SQIVND (reference sequence). CDR3 length equals 13 residues. CDR3 DNA sequence: TGTGCCAGTAGTCTTCAGGGGTCCAATGAGCAGTTCTTC. This encodes CASSLQGSNEQFF.

J is TRBJ2-6 and V is TRBV11-2; possibly TRBD2 for D (6 bases). The CDR3 is 18 residues long. Germline assignment: CDR1 SGHAT and CDR2 FQNNGV. V was cut by 0 bases and J by 2 bases, with 14 bases left in between. The DNA of the CDR3 is TGTGCCAGCAGCTTAGATCCGGGGGATTTAACTGGGGCCAACGTCCTGACTTTC. It specifies CASSLDPGDLTGANVLTF.

The chain links TRBV29-1 to TRBJ2-5; 10 nucleotides agree with TRBD1. The J call may be wrong; the DNA end is better matched by TRBJ2-7. The CDR3 covers 13 residues. Germline CDR1 and CDR2: SQVTM and ANQGSEA. DNA of the CDR3: TGCAGCGTTAGACAGGGGGCAGGCTACGAGCAGTACTTC. Translating gives CSVRQGAGYEQYF.